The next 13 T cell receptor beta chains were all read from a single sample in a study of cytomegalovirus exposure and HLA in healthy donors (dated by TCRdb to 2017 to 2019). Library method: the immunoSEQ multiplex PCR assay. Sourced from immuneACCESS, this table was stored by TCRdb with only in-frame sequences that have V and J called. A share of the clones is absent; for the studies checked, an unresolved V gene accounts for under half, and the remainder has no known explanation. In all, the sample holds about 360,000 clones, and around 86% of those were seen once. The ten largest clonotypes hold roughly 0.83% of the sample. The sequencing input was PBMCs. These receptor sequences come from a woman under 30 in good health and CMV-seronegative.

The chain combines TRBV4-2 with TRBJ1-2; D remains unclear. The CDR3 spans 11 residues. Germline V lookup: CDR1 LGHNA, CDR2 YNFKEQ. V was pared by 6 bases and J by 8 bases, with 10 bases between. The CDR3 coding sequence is TGTGCCAGCAGGGGCGATTGGGGCTACACCTTC. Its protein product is CASRGDWGYTF.

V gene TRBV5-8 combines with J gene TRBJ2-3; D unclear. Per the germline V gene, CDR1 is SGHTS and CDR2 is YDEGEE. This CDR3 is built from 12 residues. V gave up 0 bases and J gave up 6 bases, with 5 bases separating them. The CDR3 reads CASSLVRDTQYF. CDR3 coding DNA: TGTGCCAGCAGCTTGGTGAGGGATACGCAGTATTTT.

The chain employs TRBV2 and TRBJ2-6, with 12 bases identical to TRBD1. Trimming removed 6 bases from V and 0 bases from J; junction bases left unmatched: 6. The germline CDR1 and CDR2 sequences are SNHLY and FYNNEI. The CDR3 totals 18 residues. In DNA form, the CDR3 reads TGTGCCAGCAGGGCCCCGGGACAGGGGGCCTCTGGGGCCAACGTCCTGACTTTC. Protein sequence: CASRAPGQGASGANVLTF.

In DNA, the CDR3 is TGTGCCTGGAGTGAGGTAGGACAGGGGCCGAACACTGAAGCTTTCTTT. As protein: CAWSEVGQGPNTEAFF. V usage is TRBV30 and J usage is TRBJ1-1, with 9 bases fitting TRBD1. CDR1 GTSNPN and CDR2 SVGIG come from the germline V gene (reference sequence). V was clipped by 1 base and J by 1 base; unmatched bases: 7. The CDR3 is made up of 16 amino acids.

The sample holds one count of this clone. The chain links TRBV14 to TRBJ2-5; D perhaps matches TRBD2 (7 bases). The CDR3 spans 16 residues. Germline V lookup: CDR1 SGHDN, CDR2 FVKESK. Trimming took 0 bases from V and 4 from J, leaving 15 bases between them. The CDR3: CASSQDRGALGETQYF. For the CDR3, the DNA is TGTGCCAGCAGCCAAGATCGGGGGGCCCTAGGAGAGACCCAGTACTTC.

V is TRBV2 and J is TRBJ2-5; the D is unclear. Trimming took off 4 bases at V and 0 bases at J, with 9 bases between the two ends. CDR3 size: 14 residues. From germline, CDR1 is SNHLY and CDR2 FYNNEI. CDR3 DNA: TGTGCCAGCAGTGTTGCGGAACACCAAGAGACCCAGTACTTC. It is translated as CASSVAEHQETQYF. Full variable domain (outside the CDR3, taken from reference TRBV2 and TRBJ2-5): EPEVTQTPSHQVTQMGQEVILRCVPISNHLYFYWYRQILGQKVEFLVSFYNNEISEKSEIFDDQFSVERPDGSNFTLKIRSTKLEDSAMYFCASSVAEHQETQYFGPGTRLLVL.

In nucleotides, the CDR3 is TGTGCCAGCTCATCAAGTCCCGGGACAGGGAACGAGCAGTACTTC. Translating it yields CASSSSPGTGNEQYF. The gene calls are TRBV18 and TRBJ2-7; TRBD1 agrees at 9 bases. The CDR3 length is 15 residues. Germline CDR1 KGHSH, CDR2 LQKENI. Trimming removed 5 bases from V and 5 bases from J; junction bases left unmatched: 10.

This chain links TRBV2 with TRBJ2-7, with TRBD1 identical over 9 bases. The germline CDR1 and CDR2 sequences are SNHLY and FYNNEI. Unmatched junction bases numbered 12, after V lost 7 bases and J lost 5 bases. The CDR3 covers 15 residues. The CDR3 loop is CASIPTGGYRDEQYF. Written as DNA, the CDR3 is TGTGCCAGCATCCCGACAGGGGGATACCGGGACGAGCAGTACTTC.

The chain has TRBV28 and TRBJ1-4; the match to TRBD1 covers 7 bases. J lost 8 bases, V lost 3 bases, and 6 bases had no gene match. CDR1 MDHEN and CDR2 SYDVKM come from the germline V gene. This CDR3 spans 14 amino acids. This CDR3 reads CASSLTGTGEKLFF. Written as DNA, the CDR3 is TGTGCCAGCAGTTTGACAGGGACGGGAGAAAAACTGTTTTTT.

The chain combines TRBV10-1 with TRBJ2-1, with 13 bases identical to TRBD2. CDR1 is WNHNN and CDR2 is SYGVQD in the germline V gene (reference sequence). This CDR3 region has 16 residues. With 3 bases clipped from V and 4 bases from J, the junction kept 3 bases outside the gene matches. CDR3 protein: CASSDSTSGGYNEQFF. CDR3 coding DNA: TGCGCCAGCAGTGATTCGACTAGCGGGGGGTACAATGAGCAGTTCTTC.

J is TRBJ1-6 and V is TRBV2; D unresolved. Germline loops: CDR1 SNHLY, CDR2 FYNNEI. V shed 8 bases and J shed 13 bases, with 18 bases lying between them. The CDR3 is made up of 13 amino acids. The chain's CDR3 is CASRVSRELPLHF. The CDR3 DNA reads TGTGCCAGCCGGGTTTCGAGAGAACTCCCCCTCCACTTT.

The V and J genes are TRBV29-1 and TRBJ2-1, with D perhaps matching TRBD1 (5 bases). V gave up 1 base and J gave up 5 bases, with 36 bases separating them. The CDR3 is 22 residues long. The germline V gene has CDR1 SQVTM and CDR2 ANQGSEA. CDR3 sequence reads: CSVEGVTDLISGRNIFHNEQFF. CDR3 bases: TGCAGCGTTGAAGGAGTGACAGATTTAATATCAGGGCGGAATATTTTCCACAATGAGCAGTTCTTC.

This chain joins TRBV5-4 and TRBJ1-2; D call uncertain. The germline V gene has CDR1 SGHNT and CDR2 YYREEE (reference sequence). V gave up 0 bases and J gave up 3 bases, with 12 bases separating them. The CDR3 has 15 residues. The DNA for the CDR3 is TGTGCCAGCAGCTTGGGGTCCGGGGTGGACTATGGCTACACCTTC. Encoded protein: CASSLGSGVDYGYTF.